In its sample, the clone carrying this T cell receptor (beta chain) was seen once. The sample is drawn from a study of blood T cell repertoires in COVID-19. Overall study context: Researchers got acute and convalescent COVID-19 samples from the United States, Italy and Spain. PBMCs, B-cell-depleted T cells, or T cells were the source of the cDNA or gDNA that made up the material.

This CDR3 region has 13 residues. The germline V gene encodes CDR1 MNHEY and CDR2 SVGEGT. Trimming shortened V by 5 bases and J by 7 bases, and 9 bases separated the two germline ends. Profiling relied on immunoSEQ multiplex PCR, and the TCRdb table lists in-frame clones only, not all of them. This table has 150,000 or so clones, around four fifths appearing once. The TCR was taken from a woman aged 40 to 49 with active or convalescent COVID-19. The source material was peripheral blood. The V gene is TRBV6-2 or TRBV6-3, the J gene TRBJ1-6; D is unresolved. The CDR3 reads CASSLGPNSPLHF. The CDR3 DNA reads as TGTGCCAGCAGTCTGGGCCCGAATTCACCCCTCCACTTT.